Sequencing of this T cell receptor beta chain was carried out in a study of beta chain features in type 1 diabetes. This clone was seen a few times. The investigators reverse transcribed all of the isolated RNA, so they sequenced expressed TCRB transcripts. Sequenced by immunoSEQ multiplex PCR; TCRdb stores in-frame clones only, minus some. The repertoire holds about 360,000 clones, with roughly 12% as singletons. CDR1 and CDR2 from the germline V gene are LNHNV and YYDKDF (reference sequence). Trimming removed 0 bases from V and 5 bases from J, with 7 bases in between. CDR3 length: 13 residues. The receptor comes from a man aged 18 to 29 in good health. This sequence joins TRBV15 and TRBJ2-5; D not certain. Sequenced material: naive CD4+ T cells from blood. The DNA of the CDR3 is TGTGCCACCAGCAGAGATGCAGCGGAGACCCAGTACTTC. This codes for CATSRDAAETQYF.